These T cell receptor beta chains were read from a single sample in a study of breast tumors, draining lymph nodes, adjacent tissues. One entry per CDR3 protein results from TCRdb running MiXCR on the multiplex PCR reads. The data show hundreds of thousands of distinct CDR3 sequences, around 32% seen once. The sample consisted of axillary lymph node tissue. These receptors were obtained from a female donor with breast cancer. Some clones in this sample may be carry-over from other donors' samples. Each CDR3 is given with its conserved first and last residue. The D gene is left open where the match is weak. Size values are once, few and many counts, or a class for expanded clones, and some rows have none.

cdr3_length: 17
clone_size: many
j_call: TRBJ2-1
v_call: TRBV7-9
d_call: NA
cdr3_aa: CASSPRGMLSSYNEQFF
cdr3_nt: TGTGCCAGCAGCCCCCGGGGTATGCTTTCCTCCTACAATGAGCAGTTCTTC

cdr3_length: 18
clone_size: many
j_call: TRBJ1-2
v_call: TRBV24-1
d_call: TRBD1
cdr3_aa: CATSERDRGLYPNYGYTF
cdr3_nt: TGTGCCACCAGTGAACGGGACAGGGGGCTTTACCCTAACTATGGCTACACCTTC

cdr3_length: 14
clone_size: NA
j_call: TRBJ1-1
v_call: TRBV7-9
d_call: TRBD1
cdr3_aa: CASSLGQAHTEAFF
cdr3_nt: TGTGCCAGCAGCCTGGGACAGGCCCACACTGAAGCTTTCTTT

cdr3_length: 16
clone_size: NA
j_call: TRBJ2-4
v_call: TRBV5-1
d_call: TRBD2
cdr3_aa: CASSLDASGSVDIQYF
cdr3_nt: TGCGCCAGCAGCTTGGACGCTAGCGGGAGCGTGGACATTCAGTACTTC

cdr3_length: 13
clone_size: many
j_call: TRBJ1-2
v_call: TRBV3-1
d_call: NA
cdr3_aa: CASSQVNGGGYTF
cdr3_nt: TGTGCCAGCAGCCAAGTAAATGGTGGGGGCTACACCTTC

cdr3_length: 12
clone_size: few
j_call: TRBJ2-4
v_call: TRBV6-2/TRBV6-3
d_call: NA
cdr3_aa: CASRTGRGIQYF
cdr3_nt: TGTGCCAGCAGGACAGGGCGGGGAATTCAGTACTTC

cdr3_length: 13
clone_size: NA
j_call: TRBJ1-6
v_call: TRBV19
d_call: NA
cdr3_aa: CASRTAQNSPLHF
cdr3_nt: TGTGCCAGTAGGACAGCTCAAAATTCACCCCTCCACTTT

cdr3_length: 14
clone_size: many
j_call: TRBJ2-1
v_call: TRBV20-1
d_call: NA
cdr3_aa: CSATRDGYYTEQFF
cdr3_nt: TGCAGTGCAACCCGGGACGGCTACTACACTGAGCAGTTCTTC

cdr3_length: 16
clone_size: NA
j_call: TRBJ2-3
v_call: TRBV9
d_call: TRBD1
cdr3_aa: CASSISGTGVTDTQYF
cdr3_nt: TGTGCCAGCAGTATTTCCGGGACAGGGGTAACAGATACGCAGTATTTT

cdr3_length: 14
clone_size: many
j_call: TRBJ2-7
v_call: TRBV20-1
d_call: NA
cdr3_aa: CSARFGQVPYEQYF
cdr3_nt: TGCAGTGCTAGATTTGGCCAGGTTCCTTACGAGCAGTACTTC

cdr3_length: 13
clone_size: few
j_call: TRBJ1-2
v_call: TRBV6-1
d_call: TRBD1
cdr3_aa: CASMGDSNYGYTF
cdr3_nt: TGTGCCAGCATGGGGGACAGCAACTATGGCTACACCTTC

cdr3_length: 16
clone_size: many
j_call: TRBJ2-5
v_call: TRBV11-3
d_call: NA
cdr3_aa: CASSFGLTRTEETQYF
cdr3_nt: TGTGCCAGCAGCTTTGGGCTAACTAGGACGGAAGAGACCCAGTACTTC

cdr3_length: 13
clone_size: medium-sized
j_call: TRBJ1-2
v_call: TRBV12-3/TRBV12-4
d_call: NA
cdr3_aa: CASSSPWSNGYTF
cdr3_nt: TGTGCCAGCAGTTCCCCGTGGAGTAATGGCTACACCTTC

cdr3_length: 15
clone_size: many
j_call: TRBJ2-3
v_call: TRBV20-1
d_call: TRBD2
cdr3_aa: CSATPRLAATDTQYF
cdr3_nt: TGCAGTGCTACCCCTAGACTAGCGGCAACAGATACGCAGTATTTT

cdr3_length: 13
clone_size: many
j_call: TRBJ2-2
v_call: TRBV5-7
d_call: TRBD2
cdr3_aa: CASSIRGGGELFF
cdr3_nt: TGTGCCAGCAGCATCCGCGGGGGCGGGGAGCTGTTTTTT

cdr3_length: 14
clone_size: NA
j_call: TRBJ2-5
v_call: TRBV24-1
d_call: NA
cdr3_aa: CATSDSRFQETQYF
cdr3_nt: TGTGCCACCAGTGATTCAAGATTCCAAGAGACCCAGTACTTC

cdr3_length: 17
clone_size: many
j_call: TRBJ2-5
v_call: TRBV18
d_call: TRBD2
cdr3_aa: CASSQPTSGRAGETQYF
cdr3_nt: TGTGCCAGCTCACAACCGACTAGCGGGAGGGCCGGGGAGACCCAGTACTTC

cdr3_length: 14
clone_size: NA
j_call: TRBJ2-7
v_call: TRBV5-4
d_call: NA
cdr3_aa: CASSLAGATDEQYF
cdr3_nt: TGTGCCAGCAGCTTGGCCGGGGCCACCGACGAGCAGTACTTC

cdr3_length: 23
clone_size: NA
j_call: TRBJ1-6
v_call: TRBV7-2
d_call: NA
cdr3_aa: CASSFYICSARDVGRRVFSPLHF
cdr3_nt: NA

cdr3_length: 15
clone_size: NA
j_call: TRBJ1-4
v_call: TRBV19
d_call: NA
cdr3_aa: CACSSYESGDEKLFF
cdr3_nt: TGTGCCTGCTCTTCCTACGAGTCGGGGGATGAAAAACTGTTTTTT

cdr3_length: 12
clone_size: few
j_call: TRBJ1-6
v_call: TRBV12-3/TRBV12-4
d_call: NA
cdr3_aa: CASSKGGVSLHF
cdr3_nt: TGTGCCAGCAGTAAAGGAGGAGTCTCCCTCCACTTT